This record covers a single T cell receptor beta chain. Original data processing: Estimates of nucleated cell counts were drawn from the amplification of reference gene primers. The data were produced by immunoSEQ multiplex PCR, yet TCRdb's version contains in-frame clones alone and is incomplete. D and trimming come from the DNA, and the V and J calls and clone size come from that table. Among 370,000 or so clones listed, roughly four fifths were seen once. The V gene's germline CDR1 is SNHLY and CDR2 FYNNEI. Trimming removed 9 bases at V and 0 bases at J, with 18 bases between. The length of the CDR3 is 16 residues. This sample was included in a study of blood T cell repertoires in COVID-19. Overall study context: Samples representing acute and convalescent COVID-19 were sourced from the United States, Italy and Spain. Sources were T cells, B-cell-depleted T cells, or PBMCs; the material itself was cDNA or gDNA.

The rearrangement uses TRBV2 and TRBJ2-1, with D possibly being TRBD2 (6 bases). The sample was peripheral blood. This clonotype was obtained from a human donor with acute or convalescent COVID-19. The donor label of this sample is uncertain. Here the CDR3 reads CARGSYPEGSYNEQFF. Written as DNA, the CDR3 is TGTGCCAGGGGGTCCTACCCGGAGGGCTCCTACAATGAGCAGTTCTTC. Based on the CDR3 plus reference TRBV2 and TRBJ2-1, the full variable domain is EPEVTQTPSHQVTQMGQEVILRCVPISNHLYFYWYRQILGQKVEFLVSFYNNEISEKSEIFDDQFSVERPDGSNFTLKIRSTKLEDSAMYFCARGSYPEGSYNEQFFGPGTRLTVL.